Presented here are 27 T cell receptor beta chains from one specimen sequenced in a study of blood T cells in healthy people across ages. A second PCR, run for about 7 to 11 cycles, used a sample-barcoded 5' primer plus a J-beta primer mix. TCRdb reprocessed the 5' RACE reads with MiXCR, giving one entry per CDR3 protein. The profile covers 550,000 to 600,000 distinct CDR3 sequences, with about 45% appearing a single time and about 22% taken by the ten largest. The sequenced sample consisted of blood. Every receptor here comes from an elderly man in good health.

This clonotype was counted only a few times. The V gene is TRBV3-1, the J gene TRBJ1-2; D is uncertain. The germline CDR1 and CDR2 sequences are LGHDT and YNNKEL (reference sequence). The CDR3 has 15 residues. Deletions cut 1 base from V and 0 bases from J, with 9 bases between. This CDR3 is CASSQVGRTNYGYTF. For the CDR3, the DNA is TGTGCCAGCAGCCAAGTTGGACGAACTAACTATGGCTACACCTTC.

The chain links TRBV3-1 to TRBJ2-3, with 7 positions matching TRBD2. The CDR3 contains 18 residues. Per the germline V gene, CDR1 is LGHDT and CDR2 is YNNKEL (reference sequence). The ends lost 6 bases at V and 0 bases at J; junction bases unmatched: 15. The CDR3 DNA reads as TGTGCCAGCAGGCGAGATTCAATAGCGGGCGCTAGCACAGATACGCAGTATTTT. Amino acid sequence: CASRRDSIAGASTDTQYF.

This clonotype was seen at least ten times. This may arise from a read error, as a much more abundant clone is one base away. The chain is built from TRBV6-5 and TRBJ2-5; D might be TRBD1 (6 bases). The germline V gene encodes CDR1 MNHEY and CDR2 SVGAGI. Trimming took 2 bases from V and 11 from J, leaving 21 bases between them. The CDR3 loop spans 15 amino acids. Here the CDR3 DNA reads TGTGCCAGCAGTTACGGGGGCAGTCGGGATGGGGAGCAGTACTTC. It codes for CASSYGGSRDGEQYF.

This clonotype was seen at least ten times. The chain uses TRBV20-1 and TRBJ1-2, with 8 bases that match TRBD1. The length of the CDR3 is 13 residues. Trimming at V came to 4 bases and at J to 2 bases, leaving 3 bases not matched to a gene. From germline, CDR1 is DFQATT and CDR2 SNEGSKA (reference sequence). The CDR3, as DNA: TGCAGTGCTACAGGACAGGGCAACTATGGCTACACCTTC. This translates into CSATGQGNYGYTF.

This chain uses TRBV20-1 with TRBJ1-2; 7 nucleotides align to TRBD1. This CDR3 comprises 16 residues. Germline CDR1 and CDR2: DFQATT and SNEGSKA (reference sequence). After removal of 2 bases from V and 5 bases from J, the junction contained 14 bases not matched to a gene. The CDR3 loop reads CSARSVNRGSPYGYTF. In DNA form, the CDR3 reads TGCAGTGCTAGATCCGTAAACAGGGGCTCGCCTTATGGCTACACCTTC.

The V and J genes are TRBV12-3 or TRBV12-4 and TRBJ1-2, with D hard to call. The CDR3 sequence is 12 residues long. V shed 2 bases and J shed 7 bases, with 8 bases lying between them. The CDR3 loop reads CASSLQPFGYTF. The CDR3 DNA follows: TGTGCCAGCAGTTTACAACCGTTTGGCTACACCTTC.

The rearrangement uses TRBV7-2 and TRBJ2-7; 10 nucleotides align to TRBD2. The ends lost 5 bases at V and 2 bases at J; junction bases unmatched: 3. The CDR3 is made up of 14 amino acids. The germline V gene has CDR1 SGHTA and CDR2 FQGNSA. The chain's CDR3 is CASSRTSGPYEQYF. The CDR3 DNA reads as TGTGCCAGCAGCAGGACTAGCGGTCCCTACGAGCAGTACTTC.

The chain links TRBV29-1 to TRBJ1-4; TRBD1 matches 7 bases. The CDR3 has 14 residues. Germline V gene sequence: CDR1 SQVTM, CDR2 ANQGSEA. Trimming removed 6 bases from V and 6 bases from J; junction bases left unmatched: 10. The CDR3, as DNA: TGCAGCGTAAACTCCGGGACAGCAGATGAAAAACTGTTTTTT. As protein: CSVNSGTADEKLFF.

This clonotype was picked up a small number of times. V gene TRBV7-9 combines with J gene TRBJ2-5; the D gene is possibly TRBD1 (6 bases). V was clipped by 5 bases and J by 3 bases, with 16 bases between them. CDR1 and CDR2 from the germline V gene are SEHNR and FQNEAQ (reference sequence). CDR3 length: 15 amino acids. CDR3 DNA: TGTGCCAGCAGCCTGACCGGGACACAAAAAGAGACCCAGTACTTC. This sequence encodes CASSLTGTQKETQYF.

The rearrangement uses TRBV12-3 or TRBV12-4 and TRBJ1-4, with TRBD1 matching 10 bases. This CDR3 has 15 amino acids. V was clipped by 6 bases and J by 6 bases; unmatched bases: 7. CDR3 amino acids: CASRPAGTGDEKLFF. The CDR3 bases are TGTGCCAGCAGGCCCGCCGGGACAGGGGATGAAAAACTGTTTTTT.

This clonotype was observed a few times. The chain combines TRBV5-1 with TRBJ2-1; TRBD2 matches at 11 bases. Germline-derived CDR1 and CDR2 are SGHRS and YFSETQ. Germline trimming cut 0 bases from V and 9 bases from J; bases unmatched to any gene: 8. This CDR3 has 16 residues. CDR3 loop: CASSLGGTSGSSEQFF. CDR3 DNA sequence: TGCGCCAGCAGCTTGGGGGGGACTAGCGGAAGCAGTGAGCAGTTCTTC.

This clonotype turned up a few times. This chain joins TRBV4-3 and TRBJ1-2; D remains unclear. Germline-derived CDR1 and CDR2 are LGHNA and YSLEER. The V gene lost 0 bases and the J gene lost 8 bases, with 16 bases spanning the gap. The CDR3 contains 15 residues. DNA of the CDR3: TGCGCCAGCAGCCAAGAAAGGAGGTATCGAGGGGGCTACACCTTC. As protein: CASSQERRYRGGYTF.

The CDR3 sequence is CASSKGGEHIQYF. The DNA of the CDR3 is TGTGCCAGCAGCAAAGGGGGGGAACACATTCAGTACTTC. V gene TRBV9 combines with J gene TRBJ2-4, with D possibly TRBD2 on 7 matching bases. Germline lookup yields CDR1 SGDLS and CDR2 YYNGEE. This CDR3 has 13 residues. The V gene lost 4 bases and the J gene lost 8 bases, with 13 bases spanning the gap.

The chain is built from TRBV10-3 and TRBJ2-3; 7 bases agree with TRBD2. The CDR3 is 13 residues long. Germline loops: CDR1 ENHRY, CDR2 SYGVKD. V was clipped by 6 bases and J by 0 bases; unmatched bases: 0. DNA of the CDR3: TGTGCCATCAGGACTAGCAGCACAGATACGCAGTATTTT. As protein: CAIRTSSTDTQYF.

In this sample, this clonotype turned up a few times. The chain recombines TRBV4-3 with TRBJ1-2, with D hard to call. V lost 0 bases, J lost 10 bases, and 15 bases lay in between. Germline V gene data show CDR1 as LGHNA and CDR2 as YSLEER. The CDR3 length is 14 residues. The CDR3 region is CASSQDLFTSSYTF. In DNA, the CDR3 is TGCGCCAGCAGCCAAGACCTCTTTACATCTTCCTACACCTTC.

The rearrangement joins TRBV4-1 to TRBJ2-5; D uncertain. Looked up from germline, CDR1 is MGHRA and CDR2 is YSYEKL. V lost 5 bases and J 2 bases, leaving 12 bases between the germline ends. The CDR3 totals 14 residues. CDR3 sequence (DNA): TGCGCCAGCAGCACACCAGGCCGACAAGAGACCCAGTACTTC. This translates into CASSTPGRQETQYF.

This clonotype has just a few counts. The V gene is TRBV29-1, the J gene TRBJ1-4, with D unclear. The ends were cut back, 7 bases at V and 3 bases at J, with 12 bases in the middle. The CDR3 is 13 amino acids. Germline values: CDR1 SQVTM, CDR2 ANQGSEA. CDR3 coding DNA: TGCAGCGCTAAAAGGGAAGCTAATGAAAAACTGTTTTTT. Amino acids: CSAKREANEKLFF.

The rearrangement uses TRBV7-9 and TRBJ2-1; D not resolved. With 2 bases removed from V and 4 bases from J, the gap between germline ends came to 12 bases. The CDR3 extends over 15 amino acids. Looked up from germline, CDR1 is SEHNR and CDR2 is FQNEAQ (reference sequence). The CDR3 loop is CASSLPDLRYNEQFF. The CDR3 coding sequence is TGTGCCAGCAGCTTACCCGACTTAAGGTACAATGAGCAGTTCTTC.

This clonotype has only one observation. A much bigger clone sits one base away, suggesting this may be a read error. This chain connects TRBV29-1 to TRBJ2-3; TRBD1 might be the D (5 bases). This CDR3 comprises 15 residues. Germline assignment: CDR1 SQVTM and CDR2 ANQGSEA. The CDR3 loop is CSVERGPQSTETQYF. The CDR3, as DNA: TGCAGCGTTGAAAGGGGCCCCCAGAGCACAGAGACGCAGTATTTT.

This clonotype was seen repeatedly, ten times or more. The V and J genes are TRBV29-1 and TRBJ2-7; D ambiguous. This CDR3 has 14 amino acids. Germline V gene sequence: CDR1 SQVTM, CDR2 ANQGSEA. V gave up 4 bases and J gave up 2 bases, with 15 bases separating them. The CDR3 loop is CSVGKEGATYEQYF. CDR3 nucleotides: TGCAGCGTTGGGAAAGAAGGTGCAACCTACGAGCAGTACTTC.

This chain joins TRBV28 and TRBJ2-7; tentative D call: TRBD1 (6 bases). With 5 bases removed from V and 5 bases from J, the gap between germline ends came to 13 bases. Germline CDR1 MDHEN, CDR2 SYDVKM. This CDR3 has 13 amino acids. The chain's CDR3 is CASSRTAINEQYF. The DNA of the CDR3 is TGTGCCAGCAGTAGGACAGCGATCAACGAGCAGTACTTC.

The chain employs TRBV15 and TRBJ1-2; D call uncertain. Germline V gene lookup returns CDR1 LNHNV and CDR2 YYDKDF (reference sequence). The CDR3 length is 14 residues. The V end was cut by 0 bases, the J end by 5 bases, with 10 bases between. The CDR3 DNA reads TGTGCCACCAGCAGAGACCCCAGCCTATATGGCTACACCTTC. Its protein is CATSRDPSLYGYTF.

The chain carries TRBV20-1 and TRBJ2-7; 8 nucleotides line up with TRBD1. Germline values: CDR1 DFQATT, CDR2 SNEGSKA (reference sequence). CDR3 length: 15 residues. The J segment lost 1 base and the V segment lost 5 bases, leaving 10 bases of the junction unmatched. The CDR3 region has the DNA TGCAGTGCTGCGCCCGGGACAGGATTATCCTACGAGCAGTACTTC. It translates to CSAAPGTGLSYEQYF.

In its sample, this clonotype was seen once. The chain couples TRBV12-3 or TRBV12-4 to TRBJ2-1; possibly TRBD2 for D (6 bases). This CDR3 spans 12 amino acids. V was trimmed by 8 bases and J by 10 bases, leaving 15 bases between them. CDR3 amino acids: CASGRQFYEQFF. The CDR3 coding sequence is TGTGCCAGCGGGAGGCAATTCTACGAGCAGTTCTTC.

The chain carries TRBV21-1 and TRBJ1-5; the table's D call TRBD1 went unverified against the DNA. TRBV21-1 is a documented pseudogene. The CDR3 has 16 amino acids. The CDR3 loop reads CASSTRQANGGQPQHF. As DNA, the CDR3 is TGTGCCAGCAGCACGCGACAGGCCAACGGGGGTCAGCCCCAGCATTTT.

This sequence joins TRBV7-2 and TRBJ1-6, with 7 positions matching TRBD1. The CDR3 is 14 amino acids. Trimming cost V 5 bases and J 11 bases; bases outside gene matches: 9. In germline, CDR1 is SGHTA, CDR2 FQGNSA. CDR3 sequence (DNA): TGTGCCAGCAGCGCCGGGACAGTCAGGGCACCCCTCCACTTT. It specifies CASSAGTVRAPLHF.

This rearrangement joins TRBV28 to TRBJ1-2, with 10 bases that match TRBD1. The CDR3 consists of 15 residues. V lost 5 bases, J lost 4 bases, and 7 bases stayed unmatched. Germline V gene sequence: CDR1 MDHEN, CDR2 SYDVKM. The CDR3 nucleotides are TGTGCCAGCAGTATCGGGACAGGGGCTACCTATGGCTACACCTTC. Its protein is CASSIGTGATYGYTF.